Listed below are T cell receptor beta chains from one sample, sequenced in a study of identical twins. TCRdb re-analysed the 5' RACE reads in MiXCR, keeping a single row per CDR3 protein. This table holds about 530,000 distinct CDR3 sequences, 13% to 15% found once. A further study also used this sample, focusing on yellow fever vaccine responses in identical twins.

Sequenced input: CD4+ T cells sorted from blood. The receptors here all came from a woman between 18 and 29 years old in good health. Each CDR3 is given with its conserved first and last residue. Each record gives: V gene, clone size, J gene, D gene, CDR3 protein, CDR3 DNA. A D gene is named only where the DNA matches it firmly. For some rows the clone size is stated as once, few or many, or as a class when expanded; others skip it.

v_gene: TRBV20-1; abundance: .; j_gene: TRBJ2-7; d_gene: TRBD2; CDR3aa: CSAVQTSGSSYEQYF; CDR3nt: TGCAGTGCTGTACAAACTAGCGGTAGCTCCTACGAGCAGTACTTC
v_gene: TRBV20-1; abundance: many; j_gene: TRBJ2-1; d_gene: .; CDR3aa: CSARGAGTRGTESGFSYNEQFF; CDR3nt: TGCAGTGCTAGAGGGGCGGGGACCAGGGGGACCGAAAGCGGTTTCTCCTACAATGAGCAGTTCTTC
v_gene: TRBV10-3; abundance: few; j_gene: TRBJ1-1; d_gene: .; CDR3aa: CAISTGFEAFF; CDR3nt: TGTGCCATCAGCACAGGGTTTGAAGCTTTCTTT
v_gene: TRBV12-3/TRBV12-4; abundance: many; j_gene: TRBJ1-1; d_gene: .; CDR3aa: CASSPGLTSF; CDR3nt: TGTGCCAGCAGTCCCGGACTTACTTCCTTT
v_gene: TRBV24-1; abundance: .; j_gene: TRBJ1-5; d_gene: .; CDR3aa: CATSDTMSQHF; CDR3nt: TGTGCCACCAGTGATACCATGTCCCAGCATTTT
v_gene: TRBV6-5; abundance: few; j_gene: TRBJ2-1; d_gene: .; CDR3aa: CASSYSYDQVPNEQFF; CDR3nt: TGTGCCAGCAGTTACTCGTACGATCAAGTCCCCAATGAGCAGTTCTTC
v_gene: TRBV3-1; abundance: .; j_gene: TRBJ2-7; d_gene: TRBD2; CDR3aa: CASSPGSSGTREQYF; CDR3nt: TGTGCCAGCAGCCCTGGTAGTAGCGGGACTCGTGAGCAGTACTTC
v_gene: TRBV10-3; abundance: .; j_gene: TRBJ2-6; d_gene: TRBD1; CDR3aa: CASGQGQADVLTF; CDR3nt: TGTGCCAGTGGACAGGGACAAGCCGACGTCCTGACTTTC
v_gene: TRBV12-3/TRBV12-4; abundance: .; j_gene: TRBJ2-7; d_gene: TRBD2; CDR3aa: CASSDSGAPSEQYF; CDR3nt: TGTGCCAGCAGTGATAGCGGGGCCCCCTCCGAGCAGTACTTC
v_gene: TRBV10-2; abundance: .; j_gene: TRBJ2-6; d_gene: TRBD1; CDR3aa: CASSGTGGAGANVLTF; CDR3nt: TGCGCCAGCAGCGGGACAGGGGGCGCCGGGGCCAACGTCCTGACTTTC
v_gene: TRBV28; abundance: .; j_gene: TRBJ2-6; d_gene: .; CDR3aa: CASHRALNSGANVLTF; CDR3nt: TGTGCCAGCCACAGGGCCCTCAACTCTGGGGCCAACGTCCTGACTTTC
v_gene: TRBV29-1; abundance: many; j_gene: TRBJ2-1; d_gene: TRBD2; CDR3aa: CSVVRLAGLYNEQFF; CDR3nt: TGCAGCGTTGTCAGGCTAGCGGGATTGTACAATGAGCAGTTCTTC
v_gene: TRBV12-3/TRBV12-4; abundance: few; j_gene: TRBJ1-4; d_gene: TRBD1; CDR3aa: CASSFVRTGGASEKLFF; CDR3nt: TGTGCCAGCAGTTTCGTCCGGACAGGGGGCGCGTCTGAAAAACTGTTTTTT
v_gene: TRBV6-4; abundance: .; j_gene: TRBJ2-1; d_gene: .; CDR3aa: CASSDTPEGNEQFF; CDR3nt: TGTGCCAGCAGTGACACTCCCGAGGGAAATGAGCAGTTCTTC
v_gene: TRBV2; abundance: .; j_gene: TRBJ2-7; d_gene: .; CDR3aa: CASRGAGQSSYEQYF; CDR3nt: TGTGCCAGCAGGGGAGCGGGACAGTCCTCCTACGAGCAGTACTTC
v_gene: TRBV27; abundance: .; j_gene: TRBJ1-2; d_gene: .; CDR3aa: CASSLYEAGGYTF; CDR3nt: TGTGCCAGCAGTTTATACGAGGCGGGTGGCTACACCTTC
v_gene: TRBV14; abundance: few; j_gene: TRBJ2-2; d_gene: .; CDR3aa: CASSRYDSYTGELFF; CDR3nt: TGTGCCAGCAGTCGCTACGACAGTTACACCGGGGAGCTGTTTTTT
v_gene: TRBV11-2; abundance: .; j_gene: TRBJ1-1; d_gene: .; CDR3aa: CASSLSAMMNTEAFF; CDR3nt: TGTGCCAGCAGCCTATCCGCTATGATGAACACTGAAGCTTTCTTT
v_gene: TRBV12-3/TRBV12-4; abundance: .; j_gene: TRBJ2-3; d_gene: .; CDR3aa: CASSLADGYTQYF; CDR3nt: TGTGCCAGCAGTTTAGCGGACGGGTATACGCAGTATTTT
v_gene: TRBV6-5; abundance: few; j_gene: TRBJ2-3; d_gene: TRBD2; CDR3aa: CASSYSRTSGYTDTQYF; CDR3nt: TGTGCCAGCAGTTACTCTCGGACTAGCGGATACACAGATACGCAGTATTTT
v_gene: TRBV21-1; abundance: few; j_gene: TRBJ2-1; d_gene: .; CDR3aa: CASSRETGTSGGHSSYNEQFF; CDR3nt: TGTGCCAGCAGCAGAGAAACCGGGACTAGCGGGGGCCATAGCTCCTACAATGAGCAGTTCTTC
v_gene: TRBV20-1; abundance: .; j_gene: TRBJ2-1; d_gene: TRBD2; CDR3aa: CSAPSGATRVSYNEQFF; CDR3nt: TGCAGTGCTCCAAGCGGGGCCACTAGGGTATCCTACAATGAGCAGTTCTTC
v_gene: TRBV6-1; abundance: few; j_gene: TRBJ2-7; d_gene: TRBD2; CDR3aa: CASSGDYGRYEQYF; CDR3nt: TGTGCCAGCAGTGGGGACTACGGCCGCTACGAGCAGTACTTC
v_gene: TRBV6-1; abundance: .; j_gene: TRBJ1-3; d_gene: TRBD1; CDR3aa: CASSRTGISGNTIYF; CDR3nt: TGTGCCAGCAGCAGGACAGGGATCTCTGGAAACACCATATATTTT
v_gene: TRBV7-9; abundance: few; j_gene: TRBJ1-2; d_gene: .; CDR3aa: CASSLDLQVYGYTF; CDR3nt: TGTGCCAGCAGCTTAGATTTGCAAGTCTATGGCTACACCTTC
v_gene: TRBV20-1; abundance: .; j_gene: TRBJ1-1; d_gene: TRBD1; CDR3aa: CSARDFVGGYTEAFF; CDR3nt: TGCAGTGCTAGAGATTTTGTAGGGGGCTACACTGAAGCTTTCTTT
v_gene: TRBV28; abundance: many; j_gene: TRBJ2-7; d_gene: TRBD2; CDR3aa: CASSLYSGGRSHEQYF; CDR3nt: TGTGCCAGCAGTTTATATTCCGGCGGGAGGTCCCACGAGCAGTACTTC
v_gene: TRBV20-1; abundance: many; j_gene: TRBJ1-1; d_gene: .; CDR3aa: CSARVAGRNTEAFF; CDR3nt: TGCAGTGCTAGAGTAGCGGGGCGGAACACTGAAGCTTTCTTT
v_gene: TRBV10-3; abundance: many; j_gene: TRBJ2-3; d_gene: TRBD2; CDR3aa: CAISEPSGGTTDTQYF; CDR3nt: TGTGCCATCAGTGAGCCCAGCGGGGGGACCACAGATACGCAGTATTTT
v_gene: TRBV12-3/TRBV12-4; abundance: few; j_gene: TRBJ2-1; d_gene: .; CDR3aa: CASSLASVGQFF; CDR3nt: TGTGCCAGCAGTTTGGCGTCCGTAGGGCAGTTCTTC
v_gene: TRBV10-3; abundance: few; j_gene: TRBJ2-1; d_gene: TRBD1; CDR3aa: CAISGTGGYNEQFF; CDR3nt: TGTGCCATCAGCGGGACAGGGGGCTACAATGAGCAGTTCTTC
v_gene: TRBV28; abundance: .; j_gene: TRBJ2-2; d_gene: .; CDR3aa: CASSFIATGELFF; CDR3nt: TGTGCCAGCAGTTTTATAGCCACCGGGGAGCTGTTTTTT
v_gene: TRBV5-5; abundance: .; j_gene: TRBJ1-1; d_gene: .; CDR3aa: CASSFGRANTEAFF; CDR3nt: TGTGCCAGCAGCTTCGGACGGGCGAACACTGAAGCTTTCTTT